This T cell receptor beta chain was profiled in a study of beta chain features in type 1 diabetes. Whole-study context: Across all samples, approximately 110,000,000 sorted cells were examined.

Trimming stripped 5 bases from V and 3 bases from J, with 13 bases between. This CDR3 is 14 amino acids long. In germline, CDR1 is MNHEY, CDR2 SVGAGI. Findings of the study overall: TCRB CDR3s from Type 1 diabetes patients were moderately but significantly shorter in all four CD4+ subsets. Researchers cautioned that cDNA sequencing could over-represent cells with high TCR expression.

The sequenced template was cDNA made from the entire isolated RNA. TCRdb keeps only in-frame clones here, not all; method: immunoSEQ multiplex PCR. The sample lists some 350,000 clones; 8% to 10% were seen once. About this clone: The target antigen is unknown.

The sample was central memory CD4+ T cells from blood. The TCR was taken from a man under 40 with type 1 diabetes. V is TRBV6-5 and J is TRBJ1-2, with D tentatively TRBD1 (5 bases). This chain's CDR3 is CASSELGTDYGYTF. The CDR3 DNA follows: TGTGCCAGCAGTGAACTAGGGACTGACTATGGCTACACCTTC.